Following are 4 T cell receptor beta chains from one sample sequenced in a study of OX40 agonist ivuxolimab in advanced cancers. The protocol was immunoSEQ multiplex PCR, while the TCRdb copy is restricted to in-frame clones and leaves out a portion. This repertoire shows 100,000 to 140,000 clones, around 90% found once; its top ten account for 1% to 1.5%. Sequencing used CD4+ or CD8+ T cells sorted from blood, obtained in a trial of the OX40 agonist ivuxolimab. Every receptor here comes from an adult with an advanced solid tumor such as melanoma, head and neck, liver or kidney cancer.

This clone turned up a few times. The V and J genes are TRBV28 and TRBJ1-5, with a weak D call TRBD1 (5 bases). CDR1 and CDR2 (germline): MDHEN, SYDVKM. V was cut by 7 bases and J by 2 bases, with 12 bases left in between. The CDR3 spans 14 residues. This CDR3 is CASNRSGGNQPQHF. The CDR3 DNA sequence: TGTGCCAGCAACAGGTCTGGAGGCAATCAGCCCCAGCATTTT.

V gene TRBV5-8 combines with J gene TRBJ2-5, with D uncertain. The CDR3 length is 11 residues. The germline V gene encodes CDR1 SGHTS and CDR2 YDEGEE. V was clipped by 7 bases and J by 5 bases, with 9 bases between them. The CDR3 DNA reads TGTGCCAGCCCCCCCGTGGAGACCCAGTACTTC. Protein sequence: CASPPVETQYF.

The chain employs TRBV5-1 and TRBJ1-5; tentative D call: TRBD1 (6 bases). V was trimmed by 4 bases and J by 0 bases, leaving 11 bases between them. Germline V lookup: CDR1 SGHRS, CDR2 YFSETQ. This CDR3 has 15 amino acids. The CDR3, as DNA: TGCGCCAGCAGCCAGGTGGGGGCTAGCAATCAGCCCCAGCATTTT. Translation gives CASSQVGASNQPQHF.

The chain is built from TRBV27 and TRBJ1-2; 11 bases agree with TRBD1. This CDR3 has 16 amino acids. The J segment lost 3 bases and the V segment lost 5 bases, leaving 8 bases of the junction unmatched. The germline CDR1 and CDR2 sequences are MNHEY and SMNVEV (reference sequence). CDR3 nucleotides: TGTGCCAGCAGTCCCGGACAGGGGGCGCCCCACTATGGCTACACCTTC. This gives the protein CASSPGQGAPHYGYTF.